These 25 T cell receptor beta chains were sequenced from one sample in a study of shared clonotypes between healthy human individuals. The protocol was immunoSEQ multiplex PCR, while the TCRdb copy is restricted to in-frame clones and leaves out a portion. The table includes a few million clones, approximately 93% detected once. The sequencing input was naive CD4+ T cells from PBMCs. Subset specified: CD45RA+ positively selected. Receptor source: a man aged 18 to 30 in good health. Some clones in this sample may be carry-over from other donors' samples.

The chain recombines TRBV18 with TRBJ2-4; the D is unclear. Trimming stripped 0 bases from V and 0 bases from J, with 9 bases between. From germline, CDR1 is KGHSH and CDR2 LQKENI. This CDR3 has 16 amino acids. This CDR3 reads CASSPPNSQAKNIQYF. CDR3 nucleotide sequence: TGTGCCAGCTCACCACCTAACTCTCAAGCCAAAAACATTCAGTACTTC.

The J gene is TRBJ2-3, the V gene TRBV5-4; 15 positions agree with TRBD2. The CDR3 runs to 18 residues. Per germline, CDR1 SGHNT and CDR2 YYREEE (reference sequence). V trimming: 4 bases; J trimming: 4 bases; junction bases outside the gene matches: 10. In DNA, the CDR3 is TGTGCCAGCAGCGCCGGGACTAGCGGGAGGAACCCCGCAGATACGCAGTATTTT. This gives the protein CASSAGTSGRNPADTQYF. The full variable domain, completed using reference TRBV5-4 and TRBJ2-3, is ETGVTQSPTHLIKTRGQQVTLRCSSQSGHNTVSWYQQALGQGPQFIFQYYREEENGRGNFPPRFSGLQFPNYSSELNVNALELDDSALYLCASSAGTSGRNPADTQYFGPGTRLTVL.

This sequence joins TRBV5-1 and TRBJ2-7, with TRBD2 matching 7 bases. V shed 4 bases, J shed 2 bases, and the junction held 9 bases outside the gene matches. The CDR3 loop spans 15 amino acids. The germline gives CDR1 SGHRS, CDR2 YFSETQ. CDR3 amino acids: CASSTLAGPAYEQYF. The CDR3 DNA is TGCGCCAGCAGCACCTTAGCGGGTCCCGCCTACGAGCAGTACTTC.

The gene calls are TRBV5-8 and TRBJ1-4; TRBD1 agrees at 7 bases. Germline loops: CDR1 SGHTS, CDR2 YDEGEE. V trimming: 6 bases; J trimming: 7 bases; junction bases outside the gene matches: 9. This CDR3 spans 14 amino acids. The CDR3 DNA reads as TGTGCCAGCAATTTACAGGGGATTAGTGAAAAACTGTTTTTT. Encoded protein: CASNLQGISEKLFF. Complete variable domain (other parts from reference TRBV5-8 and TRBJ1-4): EAGVTQSPTHLIKTRGQQATLRCSPISGHTSVYWYQQALGLGLQFLLWYDEGEERNRGNFPPRFSGRQFPNYSSELNVNALELEDSALYLCASNLQGISEKLFFGSGTQLSVL.

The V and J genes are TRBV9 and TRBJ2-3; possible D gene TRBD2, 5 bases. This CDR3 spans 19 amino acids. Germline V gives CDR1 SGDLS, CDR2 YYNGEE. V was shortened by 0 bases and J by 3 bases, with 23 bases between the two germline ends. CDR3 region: CASSVAPSRGSPRTDTQYF. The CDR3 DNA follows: TGTGCCAGCAGCGTAGCGCCTAGTCGAGGGAGTCCTAGGACAGATACGCAGTATTTT.

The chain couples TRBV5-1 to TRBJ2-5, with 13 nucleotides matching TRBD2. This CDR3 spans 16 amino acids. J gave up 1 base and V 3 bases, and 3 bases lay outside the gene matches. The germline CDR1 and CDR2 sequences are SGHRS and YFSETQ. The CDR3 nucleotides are TGCGCCAGCAGCTCCGGGACTAGCGGGACCCAAGAGACCCAGTACTTC. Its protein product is CASSSGTSGTQETQYF.

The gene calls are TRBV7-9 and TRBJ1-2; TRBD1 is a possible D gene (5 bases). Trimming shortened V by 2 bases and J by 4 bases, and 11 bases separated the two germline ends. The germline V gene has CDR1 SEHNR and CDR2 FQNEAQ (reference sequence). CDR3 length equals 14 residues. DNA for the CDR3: TGTGCCAGCAGCTTACCGGGGGAGATCTATGGCTACACCTTC. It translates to CASSLPGEIYGYTF.

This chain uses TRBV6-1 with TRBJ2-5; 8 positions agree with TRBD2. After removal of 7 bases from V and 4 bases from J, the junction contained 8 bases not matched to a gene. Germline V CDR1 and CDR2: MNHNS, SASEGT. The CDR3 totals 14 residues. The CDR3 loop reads CASTGGGAGETQYF. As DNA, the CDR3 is TGTGCCAGCACGGGAGGGGGGGCTGGAGAGACCCAGTACTTC.

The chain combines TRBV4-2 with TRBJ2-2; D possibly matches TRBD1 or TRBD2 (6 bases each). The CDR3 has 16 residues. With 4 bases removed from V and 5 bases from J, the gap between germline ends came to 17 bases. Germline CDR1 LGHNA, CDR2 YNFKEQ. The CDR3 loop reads CASSRAGQGPTGELFF. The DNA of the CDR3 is TGTGCCAGCAGCCGGGCGGGGCAGGGGCCGACCGGGGAGCTGTTTTTT.

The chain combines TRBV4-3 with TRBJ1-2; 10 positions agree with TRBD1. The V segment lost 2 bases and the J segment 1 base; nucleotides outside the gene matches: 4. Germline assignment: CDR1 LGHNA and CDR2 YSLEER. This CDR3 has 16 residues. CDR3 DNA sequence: TGCGCCAGCAGCCAAATCGGGACAGGGGTTAACTATGGCTACACCTTC. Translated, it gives CASSQIGTGVNYGYTF.

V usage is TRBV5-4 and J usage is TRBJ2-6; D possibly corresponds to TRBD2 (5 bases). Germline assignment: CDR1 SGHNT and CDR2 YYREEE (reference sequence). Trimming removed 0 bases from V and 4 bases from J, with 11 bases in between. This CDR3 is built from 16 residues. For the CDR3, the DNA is TGTGCCAGCAGCTTGGCGGGGTCCTTGGGGGCCAACGTCCTGACTTTC. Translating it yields CASSLAGSLGANVLTF.

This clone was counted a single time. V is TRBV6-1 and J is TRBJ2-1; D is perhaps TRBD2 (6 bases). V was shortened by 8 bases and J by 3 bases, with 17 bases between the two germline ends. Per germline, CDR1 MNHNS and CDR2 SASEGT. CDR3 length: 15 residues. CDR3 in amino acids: CASGRFSGNYNEQFF. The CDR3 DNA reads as TGTGCCAGCGGAAGATTTAGCGGAAACTACAATGAGCAGTTCTTC.

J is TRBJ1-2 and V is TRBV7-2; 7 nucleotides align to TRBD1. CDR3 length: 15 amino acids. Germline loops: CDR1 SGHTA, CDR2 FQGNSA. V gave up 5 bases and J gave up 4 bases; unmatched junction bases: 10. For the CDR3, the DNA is TGTGCCAGCAGCCCCGAGGGACAGTATACCTATGGCTACACCTTC. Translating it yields CASSPEGQYTYGYTF.

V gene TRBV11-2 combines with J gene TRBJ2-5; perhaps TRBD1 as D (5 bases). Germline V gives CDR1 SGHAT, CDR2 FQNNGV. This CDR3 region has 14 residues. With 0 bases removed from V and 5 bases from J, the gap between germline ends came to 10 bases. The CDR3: CASSLEIRVETQYF. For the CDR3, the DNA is TGTGCCAGCAGCTTAGAAATCAGGGTTGAGACCCAGTACTTC.

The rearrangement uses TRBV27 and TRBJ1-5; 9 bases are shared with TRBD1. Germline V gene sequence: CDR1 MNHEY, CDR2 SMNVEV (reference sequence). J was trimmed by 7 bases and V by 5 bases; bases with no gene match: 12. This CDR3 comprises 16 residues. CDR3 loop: CASSPGTGLTGQPQHF. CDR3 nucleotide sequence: TGTGCCAGCAGTCCCGGGACAGGGTTAACAGGGCAGCCCCAGCATTTT.

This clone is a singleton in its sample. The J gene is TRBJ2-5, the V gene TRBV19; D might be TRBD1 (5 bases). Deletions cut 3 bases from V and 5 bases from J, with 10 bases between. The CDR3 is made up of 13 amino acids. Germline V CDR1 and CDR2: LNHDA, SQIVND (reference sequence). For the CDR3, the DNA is TGTGCCAGTAGTATTGGGGCCTGGGAGACCCAGTACTTC. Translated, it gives CASSIGAWETQYF. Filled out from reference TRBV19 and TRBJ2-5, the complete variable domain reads DGGITQSPKYLFRKEGQNVTLSCEQNLNHDAMYWYRQDPGQGLRLIYYSQIVNDFQKGDIAEGYSVSREKKESFPLTVTSAQKNPTAFYLCASSIGAWETQYFGPGTRLLVL.

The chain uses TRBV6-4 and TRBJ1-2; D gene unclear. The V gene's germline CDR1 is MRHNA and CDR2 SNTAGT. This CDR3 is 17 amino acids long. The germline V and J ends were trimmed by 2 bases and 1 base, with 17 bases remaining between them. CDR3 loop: CASSDTKLSELNYGYTF. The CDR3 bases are TGTGCCAGCAGTGACACAAAACTATCCGAACTTAACTATGGCTACACCTTC.

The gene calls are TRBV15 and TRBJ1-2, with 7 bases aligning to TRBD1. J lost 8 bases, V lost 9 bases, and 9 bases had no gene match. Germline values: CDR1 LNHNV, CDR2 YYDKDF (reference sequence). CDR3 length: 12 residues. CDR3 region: CATGQTFGGYTF. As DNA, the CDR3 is TGTGCCACGGGACAGACCTTCGGAGGCTACACCTTC. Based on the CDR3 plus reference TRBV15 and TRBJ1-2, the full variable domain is DAMVIQNPRYQVTQFGKPVTLSCSQTLNHNVMYWYQQKSSQAPKLLFHYYDKDFNNEADTPDNFQSRRPNTSFCFLDIRSPGLGDTAMYLCATGQTFGGYTFGSGTRLTVV.

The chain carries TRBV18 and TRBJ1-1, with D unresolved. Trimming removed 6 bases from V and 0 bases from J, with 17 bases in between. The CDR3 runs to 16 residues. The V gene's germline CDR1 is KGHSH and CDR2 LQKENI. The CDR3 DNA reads TGTGCCAGCTCCGTAAGAGTAAAGGAGATGAACACTGAAGCTTTCTTT. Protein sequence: CASSVRVKEMNTEAFF. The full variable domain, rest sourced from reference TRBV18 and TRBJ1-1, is NAGVMQNPRHLVRRRGQEARLRCSPMKGHSHVYWYRQLPEEGLKFMVYLQKENIIDESGMPKERFSAEFPKEGPSILRIQQVVRGDSAAYFCASSVRVKEMNTEAFFGQGTRLTVV.

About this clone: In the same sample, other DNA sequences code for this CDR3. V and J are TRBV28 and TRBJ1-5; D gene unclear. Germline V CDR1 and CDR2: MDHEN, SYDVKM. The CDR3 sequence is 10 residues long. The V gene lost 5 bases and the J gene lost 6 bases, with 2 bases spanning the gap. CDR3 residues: CASSGQPQHF. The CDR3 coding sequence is TGTGCCAGCAGTGGTCAGCCCCAGCATTTT.

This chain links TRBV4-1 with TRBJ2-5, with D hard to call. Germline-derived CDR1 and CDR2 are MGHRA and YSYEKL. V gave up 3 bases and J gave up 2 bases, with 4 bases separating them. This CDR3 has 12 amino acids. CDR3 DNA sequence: TGCGCCAGCAGCCACGTACAAGAGACCCAGTACTTC. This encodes CASSHVQETQYF.

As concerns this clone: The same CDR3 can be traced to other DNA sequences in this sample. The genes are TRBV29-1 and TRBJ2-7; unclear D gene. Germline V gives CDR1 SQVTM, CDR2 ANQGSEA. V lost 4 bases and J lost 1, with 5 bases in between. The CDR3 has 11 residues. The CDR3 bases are TGCAGCGTTGCTACATCCTACGAGCAGTACTTC. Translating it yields CSVATSYEQYF.

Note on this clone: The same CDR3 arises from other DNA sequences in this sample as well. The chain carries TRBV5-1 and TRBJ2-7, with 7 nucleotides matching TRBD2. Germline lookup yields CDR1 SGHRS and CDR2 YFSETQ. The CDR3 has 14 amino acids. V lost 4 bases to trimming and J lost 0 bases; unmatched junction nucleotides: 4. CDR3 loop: CASSPSGSSYEQYF. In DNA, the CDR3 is TGCGCCAGCAGCCCTAGCGGTAGCTCCTACGAGCAGTACTTC.

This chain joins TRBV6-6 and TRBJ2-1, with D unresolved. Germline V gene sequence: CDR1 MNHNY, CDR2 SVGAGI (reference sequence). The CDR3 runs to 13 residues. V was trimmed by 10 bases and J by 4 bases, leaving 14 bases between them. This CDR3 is CAITGQLYNEQFF. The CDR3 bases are TGTGCCATCACGGGTCAGTTATACAATGAGCAGTTCTTC.

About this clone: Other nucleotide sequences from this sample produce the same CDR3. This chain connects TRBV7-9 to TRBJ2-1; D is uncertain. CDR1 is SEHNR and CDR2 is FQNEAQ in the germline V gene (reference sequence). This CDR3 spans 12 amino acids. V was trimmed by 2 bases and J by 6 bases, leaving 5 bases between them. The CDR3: CASSLRLNEQFF. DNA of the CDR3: TGTGCCAGCAGCTTAAGGCTCAATGAGCAGTTCTTC.